A single sample is the source of the 24 T cell receptor beta chains below, sequenced in a study of tumor-infiltrating lymphocytes in primary liver carcinoma. Researchers drew blood RNA from unsorted whole blood and extracted germline DNA as well. TCR beta cDNA came from approximately 0.55 ug total RNA, primed with a constant-region primer. Nested multiplex PCR, run for three rounds with slightly modified ARM-PCR, yielded TCR beta libraries. Primers for the first two PCR rounds were TRBV1-TRBV30 forward primers and a C-beta reverse primer (about 10 cycles per round). TCRdb reprocessed the multiplex PCR reads with MiXCR, giving one entry per CDR3 protein. The sample yields fewer than 250,000 distinct CDR3 sequences, less than 65% seen once. The specimen was peripheral blood. The receptors were sampled from a woman between 55 and 75 years old with primary liver carcinoma and hepatitis B virus infection.

As for this clonotype: The junction and the germline gene differ at one end; a read error may be behind it. The J gene is TRBJ1-2, the V gene TRBV6-4; 7 nucleotides match TRBD1. There are 16 residues in the CDR3. Germline CDR1 MRHNA, CDR2 SNTAGT. The CDR3 sequence is CVSSLDQGGANYGYTF. The CDR3 DNA follows: TGTGTCAGCAGTCTTGATCAGGGGGGAGCTAACTATGGCTACACCTTC.

Remarks on this clonotype: A much larger clone differs from this one at a single base, so this may be a read error. The chain is built from TRBV12-3 or TRBV12-4 and TRBJ2-1, with a weak D call TRBD2 (7 bases). The CDR3 has 21 amino acids. V was trimmed by 10 bases and J by 0 bases, leaving 34 bases between them. CDR3 sequence: CANTKRGGVRTSPSSYNEQFF. CDR3 DNA: TGTGCCAACACCAAAAGAGGGGGGGTCAGGACTAGTCCGAGCTCCTACAATGAGCAGTTCTTC.

The V and J genes are TRBV11-2 and TRBJ2-1; 11 nucleotides line up with TRBD2. The CDR3 spans 17 residues. CDR1 is SGHAT and CDR2 is FQNNGV in the germline V gene. The CDR3 reads CVSSLRSLAGVQDEQFF. In nucleotides, the CDR3 is TGTGTCAGTAGCTTAAGATCACTAGCGGGAGTACAGGATGAGCAGTTCTTC.

This clonotype appeared many times. The V gene is TRBV6-1, the J gene TRBJ2-7; D could derive from TRBD1 or TRBD2 (5 bases each). This CDR3 is built from 14 residues. V dropped 1 base and J dropped 4 bases, with 11 bases sitting between them. Germline CDR1 and CDR2: MNHNS and SASEGT. The CDR3 region is CASSEGQRSYEQYF. Here the CDR3 DNA reads TGTGCCAGCAGTGAAGGACAGCGGAGTTACGAGCAGTACTTC.

This clonotype was counted at least ten times. This chain joins TRBV6-2 or TRBV6-3 and TRBJ2-1; 10 bases line up with TRBD2. The CDR3 consists of 18 residues. V shed 7 bases, J shed 8 bases, and the junction held 20 bases outside the gene matches. Germline V CDR1 and CDR2: MNHEY, SVGEGT. The CDR3 coding sequence is TGTGCCAGCACCCGACCCGGGGTACTAGCGGGAAAGAGGTATGAGCAGTTCTTC. This gives the protein CASTRPGVLAGKRYEQFF.

Regarding this clonotype: In this CDR3 the conserved last residue, phenylalanine or tryptophan, is missing, so a read error is likely. The J gene is TRBJ2-3, the V gene TRBV11-1; tentatively, D is TRBD1 or TRBD2 (5 bases each). CDR1 SGHAT and CDR2 FQDESV come from the germline V gene (reference sequence). The CDR3 has 13 residues. Here the CDR3 reads CDSSWDRTDTQYY. For the CDR3, the DNA is TGTGACAGCAGCTGGGACCGAACAGATACGCAGTATTAT.

As concerns this clonotype: One base away lies a much larger clone, so this may be a sequencing read error. The rearrangement uses TRBV30 and TRBJ2-2; TRBD2 is a possible D gene (6 bases). This CDR3 has 13 amino acids. The germline CDR1 and CDR2 sequences are GTSNPN and SVGIG (reference sequence). V was pared by 7 bases and J by 6 bases, with 15 bases between. The CDR3 DNA is TGTGCCTCCGGGAGTCAGTTAGCCGGGGAGCTGTTTTTT. Its protein is CASGSQLAGELFF.

Within the sample, this clonotype is medium-sized (0.01 to 0.1%). This chain connects TRBV11-1 to TRBJ2-1; D not resolved. CDR3 length: 15 residues. Germline V gene sequence: CDR1 SGHAT, CDR2 FQDESV (reference sequence). V was cut by 2 bases and J by 2 bases, with 10 bases left in between. The CDR3 loop reads CASSLIDGPYNEQFF. CDR3 nucleotides: TGTGCCAGCAGCTTAATCGACGGGCCCTACAATGAGCAGTTCTTC.

Of note for this clonotype: This may stem from a read error, because a much larger clone lies one nucleotide away. V usage is TRBV12-3 or TRBV12-4 and J usage is TRBJ2-7; 7 bases fit TRBD1. This CDR3 comprises 15 residues. The CDR3, as DNA: TGTGCCAACAGTCCGGGGACAGTCGCCTCCTACGAGCAGTACTTC. Encoded protein: CANSPGTVASYEQYF.

The J gene is TRBJ2-3, the V gene TRBV10-1, with 10 nucleotides matching TRBD2. V dropped 9 bases and J dropped 4; count of bases not matched to a gene: 1. Germline V lookup: CDR1 WNHNN, CDR2 SYGVQD (reference sequence). This CDR3 region has 12 residues. The DNA of the CDR3 is TGCGCCAGGACTAGCGGGCCAGATACGCAGTATTTT. Its protein product is CARTSGPDTQYF.

The chain is built from TRBV11-2 and TRBJ1-1; TRBD1 is a possible D gene (5 bases). CDR3 length: 20 amino acids. Germline V lookup: CDR1 SGHAT, CDR2 FQNNGV. The ends were cut back, 9 bases at V and 7 bases at J, with 39 bases in the middle. CDR3 protein: CARSPHQHVHLRFWGYEAFF. The CDR3 nucleotides are TGTGCCAGGAGCCCACACCAGCACGTACACCTTCGCTTTTGGGGCTATGAAGCTTTCTTT.

Details on this clonotype: The junction does not match germline at one end; this may be a read error. This sequence joins TRBV11-2 and TRBJ1-4; possibly TRBD1 for D (5 bases). Germline V gives CDR1 SGHAT, CDR2 FQNNGV. The CDR3 runs to 15 residues. The CDR3, as DNA: TGTGCCAGCAGCGAAACCGGGGCGTGGAATGAAATACTGTTTTTT. It translates to CASSETGAWNEILFF.

To note about this clonotype: Because the CDR3 is missing its conserved closing phenylalanine or tryptophan, this is likely a read error. The chain recombines TRBV29-1 with TRBJ2-3; D perhaps matches TRBD1 (5 bases). CDR3 length equals 13 residues. Germline V CDR1 and CDR2: SQVTM, ANQGSEA. The CDR3 DNA follows: TGCAGTGTTCTACAGGACCCCACAGATACGCAGTATATT. Translation: CSVLQDPTDTQYI.

In this sample, this clonotype turned up a few times. The chain has TRBV30 and TRBJ1-4, with 8 bases that match TRBD1. CDR1 is GTSNPN, CDR2 SVGIG, per germline (reference sequence). The CDR3 is 14 amino acids. The trim removed 1 base at V and 7 bases at J, leaving 5 bases unmatched. The CDR3 region has the DNA TGTGCCTGGAGTGCCAGGGACAGGCGTGAAAAACTGTTTTTT. This sequence encodes CAWSARDRREKLFF.

This sequence joins TRBV11-2 and TRBJ2-2; D gene uncertain. Per the germline V gene, CDR1 is SGHAT and CDR2 is FQNNGV. The V and J ends lost 9 bases and 2 bases respectively, with 16 bases between them. The CDR3 loop spans 15 amino acids. The CDR3 protein is CASNLPAGNTGELFF. Here the CDR3 DNA reads TGTGCCAGTAACTTACCGGCAGGAAACACCGGGGAGCTGTTTTTT.

As concerns this clonotype: A much bigger clone sits one base away, suggesting this may be a read error. The CDR3 end shows no conserved phenylalanine or tryptophan, and so a read error is likely. This chain joins TRBV7-8 and TRBJ2-3; a weak D match, TRBD2 (5 bases). CDR3 length: 16 residues. V was clipped by 1 base and J by 6 bases, with 17 bases between them. Looked up from germline, CDR1 is SGHVS and CDR2 is FQNEAQ. The CDR3 protein is CASSLVAGFQGDTQYL. Written as DNA, the CDR3 is TGTGCCAGCAGCTTAGTGGCGGGTTTTCAAGGGGATACGCAGTATTTA.

The count of this clonotype is one. V usage is TRBV28 and J usage is TRBJ2-5, with a possible D match to TRBD2 (6 bases). Germline V gene lookup returns CDR1 MDHEN and CDR2 SYDVKM. The CDR3 length is 12 residues. The CDR3 is CVTREDTETQYF. CDR3 DNA sequence: TGTGTCACCAGGGAGGACACAGAGACCCAGTACTTC.

Points on this clonotype: A read error is likely, as this CDR3 ends without the conserved phenylalanine or tryptophan. The chain uses TRBV4-2 and TRBJ1-5; tentative D call: TRBD1 (5 bases). There are 14 residues in the CDR3. Trimming stripped 6 bases from V and 4 bases from J, with 13 bases between. Germline V gives CDR1 LGHNA, CDR2 YNFKEQ. CDR3 bases: TGTGCCAGCAGTTCAGGGCCCATTAATCAGCCCCAGCATTAT. It codes for CASSSGPINQPQHY.

About this clonotype itself: At one end the junction does not follow the germline gene, possibly because of a read error. The chain links TRBV6-1 to TRBJ2-1; 11 bases map to TRBD1. CDR1 MNHNS and CDR2 SASEGT come from the germline V gene. This CDR3 region has 16 residues. CDR3 DNA: TGTGCCAGCAGGGTCAGGGGACAGGGGGAAAGAGGTGAGCGGTTCTTC. Translating gives CASRVRGQGERGERFF.

This clonotype was picked up many times. CDR3 sequence reads: CSGTPGNQETQYF. In DNA, the CDR3 is TGCAGCGGGACGCCGGGAAACCAAGAGACCCAGTACTTC. This chain connects TRBV29-1 to TRBJ2-5; D might be TRBD2 (5 bases). Germline CDR1 reads SQVTM; CDR2 reads ANQGSEA. The CDR3 covers 13 residues. The V and J ends lost 7 bases and 0 bases respectively, with 12 bases between them.

The V and J genes are TRBV5-1 and TRBJ2-2; D is uncertain. The V gene's germline CDR1 is SGHRS and CDR2 YFSETQ. This CDR3 is 14 amino acids long. Deletions cut 7 bases from V and 0 bases from J, with 10 bases between. CDR3 coding DNA: TGCGCCAGCGCCACTGGTACGAACACCGGGGAGCTGTTTTTT. It encodes CASATGTNTGELFF.

This clonotype was seen repeatedly, ten times or more. This chain links TRBV4-1 with TRBJ2-1; tentative D call: TRBD2 (5 bases). Trimming removed 1 base at V and 9 bases at J, with 16 bases between. Per germline, CDR1 MGHRA and CDR2 YSYEKL. The CDR3 length is 15 residues. The CDR3 bases are TGCGCCAGCAGCCAAGTGGGCCCCACAGAGGGTGAGCAGTTCTTC. Translated: CASSQVGPTEGEQFF.

Concerning this clonotype itself: Because it lacks the conserved phenylalanine or tryptophan at the end, this CDR3 is likely a read error. J is TRBJ2-1 and V is TRBV6-4; no firm D call. Germline V gene sequence: CDR1 MRHNA, CDR2 SNTAGT. The CDR3 covers 12 residues. The CDR3 nucleotides read TGTGCTAGCAGTGACGACCACAATGAGCAGTTCCTC. Translation: CASSDDHNEQFL.

This clonotype was observed once. The junction differs from germline at one of its ends, possibly a read error. This sequence joins TRBV4-2 and TRBJ2-3; TRBD2 agrees at 10 bases. This CDR3 comprises 17 residues. Germline V gene lookup returns CDR1 LGHNA and CDR2 YNFKEQ. This chain's CDR3 is CASSQVGPAGGPNTRYF. CDR3 in DNA: TGTGCCAGCAGCCAAGTGGGACCAGCGGGAGGGCCGAATACGCGGTATTTT.